This T cell receptor (beta chain) came from a study of radiotherapy plus CTLA-4 blockade in lung cancer. Overall study context: With roughly 28% of patients having disease control, objective responses were seen in about 19%. Study observations and caveats: Reportedly, early blood T cell clone dynamics best predicted response, with interferon-beta.

It was focal radiation plus CTLA-4 blockade with ipilimumab that patients with chemo-refractory metastatic non-small-cell lung cancer received. The table came from immunoSEQ multiplex PCR; TCRdb's copy has only in-frame clones and leaves some out. Of roughly 110,000 clones listed, about 85% are singletons. A remark on this clone: Its antigen is undetermined.

With V trimmed by 4 bases and J by 3 bases, 5 bases remained unmatched. Germline V CDR1 and CDR2: MDHEN, SYDVKM. The CDR3 sequence is 15 residues long. The sequencing used peripheral blood, collected from a patient treated with radiotherapy plus ipilimumab. V is TRBV28 and J is TRBJ2-7; 11 nucleotides agree with TRBD1. The TCR originated in a human donor with non-small cell lung cancer that progressed on radiotherapy plus ipilimumab. Some clones in this sample may be carry-over from other donors' samples. The CDR3 DNA is TGTGCCAGCAGTTCCGGGACAGGGGGTAGCTACGAGCAGTACTTC. This encodes CASSSGTGGSYEQYF.